These 26 T cell receptor beta chains originate from one sample sequenced in a study of T cells and Merkel cell carcinoma outcomes. The assay was immunoSEQ multiplex PCR, and TCRdb's table has in-frame clones only and misses some. Among approximately 20,000 clones, roughly 87% were seen once, and the ten largest hold roughly 3.2%. Sequencing used tumor tissue from Merkel cell carcinoma. Receptors were obtained from a human donor with Merkel cell carcinoma.

The chain has TRBV14 and TRBJ1-1, with D unresolved. The CDR3 totals 14 residues. V lost 2 bases and J lost 2, with 9 bases in between. Germline loops: CDR1 SGHDN, CDR2 FVKESK. CDR3 in DNA: TGTGCCAGCAGCCAACTTACACGAAACACTGAAGCTTTCTTT. Translated: CASSQLTRNTEAFF.

The rearrangement joins TRBV14 to TRBJ2-2; D is perhaps TRBD1 or TRBD2 (6 bases each). CDR1 and CDR2 (germline): SGHDN, FVKESK. Trimming left V 2 bases short and J 2 bases short, with 15 bases between. The CDR3 spans 17 residues. CDR3 protein: CASSQRRWGANTGELFF. The CDR3 region has the DNA TGTGCCAGCAGCCAAAGGAGATGGGGGGCAAACACCGGGGAGCTGTTTTTT.

The chain links TRBV28 to TRBJ2-7; D not resolved. CDR1 is MDHEN, CDR2 SYDVKM, per germline. Trimming stripped 3 bases from V and 3 bases from J, with 18 bases between. The CDR3 sequence is 16 residues long. Here the CDR3 reads CASSFTATRALYEQYF. CDR3 in DNA: TGTGCCAGCAGTTTCACAGCGACCCGTGCGCTCTACGAGCAGTACTTC.

The V gene is TRBV4-1, the J gene TRBJ1-4, with 7 bases aligning to TRBD1. Per germline, CDR1 MGHRA and CDR2 YSYEKL. V trimming: 0 bases; J trimming: 8 bases; junction bases outside the gene matches: 6. The CDR3 extends over 15 amino acids. CDR3 DNA: TGCGCCAGCAGCCAAGAACAGGGGTGGAGGGAAAAACTGTTTTTT. Encoded protein: CASSQEQGWREKLFF.

CDR3 residues: CASRDGELFF. DNA for the CDR3: TGTGCCAGCAGAGACGGGGAGCTGTTTTTT. This rearrangement joins TRBV6-4 to TRBJ2-2; D call uncertain. CDR1 and CDR2 (germline): MRHNA, SNTAGT. The V and J ends lost 6 bases and 7 bases respectively, with 3 bases between them. CDR3 length equals 10 residues.

CDR3 DNA sequence: TGCAGCGTTGGGACAGGGGGCTTTTGGTCGCAGTTCTTC. It codes for CSVGTGGFWSQFF. The rearrangement joins TRBV29-1 to TRBJ2-1, with 11 bases fitting TRBD1. The CDR3 spans 13 residues. Trimming at V came to 4 bases and at J to 12 bases, leaving 8 bases not matched to a gene. Germline-derived CDR1 and CDR2 are SQVTM and ANQGSEA.

The genes are TRBV4-2 and TRBJ2-7; no definite D call. The CDR3 consists of 14 residues. Per the germline V gene, CDR1 is LGHNA and CDR2 is YNFKEQ. V lost 0 bases to trimming and J lost 4 bases, with 10 bases between them. The CDR3 DNA is TGTGCCAGCAGCCAAGATCATTCAGCATACGAGCAGTACTTC. It codes for CASSQDHSAYEQYF.

This sequence joins TRBV28 and TRBJ1-5, with no clear D. Trimming pared 0 bases from V and 4 bases from J, leaving 10 bases between. From germline, CDR1 is MDHEN and CDR2 SYDVKM. The CDR3 length is 15 residues. The CDR3 bases are TGTGCCAGCAGTTTATGGGGCAGGCCTAATCAGCCCCAGCATTTT. It translates to CASSLWGRPNQPQHF.

V gene TRBV6-5 combines with J gene TRBJ2-3; unclear D gene. The CDR3 has 11 residues. V was trimmed by 8 bases and J by 6 bases, leaving 9 bases between them. Germline values: CDR1 MNHEY, CDR2 SVGAGI. CDR3 protein: CASLPLDTQYF. Written as DNA, the CDR3 is TGTGCCAGCCTCCCCCTGGATACGCAGTATTTT.

The chain combines TRBV5-1 with TRBJ1-1, with a tentative D call TRBD1 (5 bases). V lost 5 bases and J 5 bases, leaving 13 bases between the germline ends. Looked up from germline, CDR1 is SGHRS and CDR2 is YFSETQ. There are 13 residues in the CDR3. The DNA for the CDR3 is TGCGCCAGCAGTTCTCAGGGTACGACTGAAGCTTTCTTT. This gives the protein CASSSQGTTEAFF.

The chain is built from TRBV11-2 and TRBJ2-5; the match to TRBD2 covers 8 bases. The length of the CDR3 is 16 residues. CDR1 and CDR2 from the germline V gene are SGHAT and FQNNGV. Losses at the gene ends were 1 base for V and 5 bases for J; bases not matched to a gene: 9. The CDR3 coding sequence is TGTGCCAGCAGCTTAGGGGACGGGGGGGCCTTTGAGACCCAGTACTTC. It yields the protein CASSLGDGGAFETQYF.

The rearrangement links TRBV19 to TRBJ2-3; 14 positions agree with TRBD2. The V gene end was trimmed by 8 bases and the J gene end by 6 bases; junction bases not matched to a gene: 13. Germline V lookup: CDR1 LNHDA, CDR2 SQIVND (reference sequence). This CDR3 region has 17 residues. The CDR3 nucleotides read TGTGCCAGTCTCCCCTACGGACTAGCGGGAGGCGATGATACGCAGTATTTT. It encodes CASLPYGLAGGDDTQYF. The complete variable domain, with remaining parts taken from reference TRBV19 and TRBJ2-3, reads DGGITQSPKYLFRKEGQNVTLSCEQNLNHDAMYWYRQDPGQGLRLIYYSQIVNDFQKGDIAEGYSVSREKKESFPLTVTSAQKNPTAFYLCASLPYGLAGGDDTQYFGPGTRLTVL.

The genes are TRBV5-1 and TRBJ1-1, with unresolved D. This CDR3 contains 14 residues. The V and J ends lost 4 bases and 3 bases respectively, with 13 bases between them. In germline, CDR1 is SGHRS, CDR2 YFSETQ. The CDR3 loop is CASSLIGQHTEAFF. DNA of the CDR3: TGCGCCAGCAGCCTGATCGGGCAGCACACTGAAGCTTTCTTT. The variable domain in full, with the rest retrieved from reference TRBV5-1 and TRBJ1-1, is KAGVTQTPRYLIKTRGQQVTLSCSPISGHRSVSWYQQTPGQGLQFLFEYFSETQRNKGNFPGRFSGRQFSNSRSEMNVSTLELGDSALYLCASSLIGQHTEAFFGQGTRLTVV.

This clone came up a few times. This chain connects TRBV5-1 to TRBJ2-5, with D unresolved. V lost 2 bases and J 5 bases, leaving 10 bases between the germline ends. The germline V gene encodes CDR1 SGHRS and CDR2 YFSETQ. CDR3 length equals 13 residues. CDR3 coding DNA: TGCGCCAGCAGCTTTCAAGGTTTTGAGACCCAGTACTTC. It yields the protein CASSFQGFETQYF.

The chain uses TRBV13 and TRBJ2-7, with D perhaps TRBD2 (6 bases). This CDR3 region has 14 residues. Per the germline V gene, CDR1 is PRHDT and CDR2 is FYEKMQ (reference sequence). V gave up 4 bases and J gave up 4 bases, with 14 bases separating them. The CDR3 protein is CASSYRSAGYEQYF. The CDR3 nucleotides are TGTGCCAGCAGCTACCGGAGTGCGGGGTACGAGCAGTACTTC.

The chain combines TRBV5-6 with TRBJ2-1, with D possibly matching TRBD1 (5 bases). CDR1 is SGHDT, CDR2 YYEEEE, per germline. Deletions cut 4 bases from V and 5 bases from J, with 7 bases between. The CDR3 extends over 12 amino acids. The CDR3, as DNA: TGTGCCAGCAGCCTCAGGGACAATGAGCAGTTCTTC. Its protein product is CASSLRDNEQFF. The whole variable domain, remainder taken from reference TRBV5-6 and TRBJ2-1, is DAGVTQSPTHLIKTRGQQVTLRCSPKSGHDTVSWYQQALGQGPQFIFQYYEEEERQRGNFPDRFSGHQFPNYSSELNVNALLLGDSALYLCASSLRDNEQFFGPGTRLTVL.

By frequency in the sample, this clone is medium-sized. V usage is TRBV9 and J usage is TRBJ2-5; TRBD1 or TRBD2 may be the D gene (6 bases each). This CDR3 contains 15 residues. Trimming left V 3 bases short and J 2 bases short, with 14 bases between. Germline loops: CDR1 SGDLS, CDR2 YYNGEE. CDR3 protein: CASSAGLRGQETQYF. DNA for the CDR3: TGTGCCAGCAGCGCGGGACTTAGGGGGCAAGAGACCCAGTACTTC.

The gene calls are TRBV7-3 and TRBJ2-1, with D possibly being TRBD1 or TRBD2 (5 bases each). The CDR3 loop spans 14 amino acids. V was cut by 4 bases and J by 5 bases, with 12 bases left in between. The germline V gene has CDR1 SGHTA and CDR2 FQGTGA. The CDR3 loop reads CASSSAGTHNEQFF. CDR3 sequence (DNA): TGTGCCAGCAGCTCCGCCGGGACCCACAATGAGCAGTTCTTC.

The chain has TRBV9 and TRBJ2-3; unclear D gene. V lost 2 bases, J lost 6 bases, and 7 bases lay in between. There are 12 residues in the CDR3. Germline CDR1 and CDR2: SGDLS and YYNGEE. The CDR3 DNA sequence: TGTGCCAGCAGCGTGCATGCGGATACGCAGTATTTT. It codes for CASSVHADTQYF.

To note about this clone: In the same sample, other DNA sequences code for this CDR3. The chain links TRBV2 to TRBJ1-4; tentative D call: TRBD1 (6 bases). V lost 7 bases to trimming and J lost 7 bases, with 19 bases between them. The CDR3 has 15 residues. The germline gives CDR1 SNHLY, CDR2 FYNNEI. The chain's CDR3 is CASTPLGGAGEKLFF. CDR3 sequence (DNA): TGTGCCAGCACCCCCCTCGGGGGGGCAGGTGAAAAACTGTTTTTT.

This chain joins TRBV10-3 and TRBJ2-5; D unclear. CDR1 and CDR2 from the germline V gene are ENHRY and SYGVKD. The V end lost 2 bases, the J end lost 3 bases, and 4 bases lay between the germline ends. The CDR3 has 12 amino acids. CDR3 sequence reads: CAISEVEETQYF. Here the CDR3 DNA reads TGTGCCATCAGTGAGGTCGAAGAGACCCAGTACTTC.

This chain uses TRBV6-1 with TRBJ1-5; D is ambiguous. The CDR3 length is 14 residues. Trimming pared 8 bases from V and 6 bases from J, leaving 17 bases between. Germline V gene sequence: CDR1 MNHNS, CDR2 SASEGT. The CDR3 loop reads CASGGTTLGQPQHF. The DNA of the CDR3 is TGTGCCAGCGGAGGCACCACGTTGGGTCAGCCCCAGCATTTT.

In the case of this clone: One end of the junction does not line up with germline, which may come from a read error. The chain has TRBV7-8 and TRBJ2-6; a weak D match, TRBD2 (7 bases). The CDR3 extends over 15 amino acids. The germline CDR1 and CDR2 sequences are SGHVS and FQNEAQ. The CDR3 coding sequence is TGTGCCAGCAGCAGGGGGGGCCCTGGGGCCAACATCCTGACTTTC. This codes for CASSRGGPGANILTF.

This chain joins TRBV19 and TRBJ1-1; no clear D gene. Looked up from germline, CDR1 is LNHDA and CDR2 is SQIVND (reference sequence). The CDR3 is 12 amino acids. V dropped 3 bases and J dropped 2 bases, with 4 bases sitting between them. This chain's CDR3 is CASSMGNTEAFF. CDR3 DNA: TGTGCCAGTAGTATGGGAAACACTGAAGCTTTCTTT.

DNA for the CDR3: TGTGCTAGTGGCCCAGGAAACGAAAAACTGTTTTTT. Protein sequence: CASGPGNEKLFF. The chain couples TRBV12-5 to TRBJ1-4; no clear D. The CDR3 is 12 residues long. The germline gives CDR1 LGHNT, CDR2 FRNRAP. Trimming took off 6 bases at V and 8 bases at J, with 10 bases between the two ends.

The V call is TRBV6-1, the J call TRBJ1-6, with 7 bases matching TRBD1. Germline CDR1 MNHNS, CDR2 SASEGT. This CDR3 contains 14 residues. CDR3 amino acids: CATGPSSYNSPLHF. The CDR3 DNA reads as TGTGCGACAGGGCCGAGCTCCTATAATTCACCCCTCCACTTT.